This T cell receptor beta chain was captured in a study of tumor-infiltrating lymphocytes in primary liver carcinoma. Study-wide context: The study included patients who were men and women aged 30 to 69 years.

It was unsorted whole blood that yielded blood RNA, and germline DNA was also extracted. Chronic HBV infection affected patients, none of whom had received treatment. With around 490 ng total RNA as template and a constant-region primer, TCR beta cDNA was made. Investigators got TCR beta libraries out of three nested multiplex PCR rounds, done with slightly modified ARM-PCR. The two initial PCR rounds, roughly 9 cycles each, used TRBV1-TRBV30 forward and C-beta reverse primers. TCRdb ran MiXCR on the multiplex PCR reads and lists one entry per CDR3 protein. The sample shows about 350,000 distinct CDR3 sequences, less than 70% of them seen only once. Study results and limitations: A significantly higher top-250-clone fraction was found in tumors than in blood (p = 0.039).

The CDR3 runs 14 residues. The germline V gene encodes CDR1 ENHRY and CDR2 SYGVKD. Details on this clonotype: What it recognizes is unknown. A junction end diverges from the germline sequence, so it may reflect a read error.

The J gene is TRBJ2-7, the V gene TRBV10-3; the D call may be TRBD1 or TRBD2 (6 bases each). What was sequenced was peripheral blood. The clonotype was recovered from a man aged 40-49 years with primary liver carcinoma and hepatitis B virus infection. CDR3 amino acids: CASSESVGGFEQYF. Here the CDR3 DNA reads TGTGCCAGCAGTGAGTCGGTGGGGGGCTTCGAGCAGTACTTC.